This TCR beta chain comes out of a study of blood T cell repertoires in COVID-19. At the level of the study: COVID-19 samples collected from the United States, Italy and Spain covered acute and convalescent phases. The analysed material was cDNA or gDNA that came from T cells, B-cell-depleted T cells, or PBMCs.

CDR3 length equals 12 residues. V dropped 5 bases and J dropped 5 bases, with 9 bases sitting between them. Germline V gene lookup returns CDR1 LNHDA and CDR2 SQIVND (reference sequence). Methods used by the authors: Nucleated cell counts were estimated from reference gene primer amplification. Using immunoSEQ multiplex PCR, the repertoire was profiled, and TCRdb retains in-frame clones only, with some absent. The DNA was the basis for D and trimming; V, J and clone size are from that table. The sample lists a few hundred thousand clones, roughly four fifths occurring once. Participants' reported clinical history set cohort assignment.

The V gene is TRBV19, the J gene TRBJ1-2; D unclear. What was sequenced was PBMCs or T cells enriched from blood (not recorded which). The receptor was isolated from a man aged 25-40 years with acute COVID-19. CDR3 nucleotides: TGTGCCAGTAGTGTCGACAAGTATGGCTACACCTTC. Translating gives CASSVDKYGYTF.